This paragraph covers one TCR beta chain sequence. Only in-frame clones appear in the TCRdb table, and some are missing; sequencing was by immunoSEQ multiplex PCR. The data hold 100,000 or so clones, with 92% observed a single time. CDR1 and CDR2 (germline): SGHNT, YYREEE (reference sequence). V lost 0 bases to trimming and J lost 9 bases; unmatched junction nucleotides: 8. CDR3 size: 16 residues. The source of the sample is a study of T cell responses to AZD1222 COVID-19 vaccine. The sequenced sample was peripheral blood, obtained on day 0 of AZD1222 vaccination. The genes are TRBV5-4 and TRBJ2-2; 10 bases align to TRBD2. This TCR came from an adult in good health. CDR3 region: CASSLGGSGRQRELFF. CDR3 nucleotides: TGTGCCAGCAGCTTGGGTGGTAGCGGGAGGCAAAGGGAGCTGTTTTTT.